This paragraph covers one TCR beta chain sequence. Authors' analysis steps: Scientists estimated how many nucleated cells there were by amplifying reference gene primers. Generated by immunoSEQ multiplex PCR, the TCRdb table keeps only in-frame clones and is missing some. That table furnishes V, J and clone size, whereas the DNA furnished D and trimming. The sample shows approximately 210,000 clones, approximately 90% of them seen only once. V was pared by 1 base and J by 9 bases, with 15 bases between. The CDR3 is made up of 14 amino acids. Germline V gives CDR1 SGHAT, CDR2 FQNNGV. The sample is drawn from a study of blood T cell repertoires in COVID-19. In the study overall: COVID-19 samples from acute and convalescent phases originated in the United States, Italy and Spain. Nucleic acid was either cDNA or gDNA, and it came from T cells, B-cell-depleted T cells, or PBMCs.

Sequences were obtained from peripheral blood. This chain links TRBV11-2 with TRBJ1-1; D not certain. This TCR came from a human donor in a cohort sampled during active COVID-19. The CDR3 sequence is CASSLGLTAFKAFF. The CDR3 bases are TGTGCCAGCAGCTTAGGGCTTACAGCATTCAAAGCTTTCTTT. Using reference TRBV11-2 and TRBJ1-1 for the parts outside the CDR3, the full variable domain is EAGVAQSPRYKIIEKRQSVAFWCNPISGHATLYWYQQILGQGPKLLIQFQNNGVVDDSQLPKDRFSAERLKGVDSTLKIQPAKLEDSAVYLCASSLGLTAFKAFFGQGTRLTVV.